This TCR beta chain is from a study of shared clonotypes between healthy human individuals. Germline-derived CDR1 and CDR2 are MDHEN and SYDVKM. The CDR3 loop spans 14 amino acids. Trimming at V came to 8 bases and at J to 2 bases, leaving 5 bases not matched to a gene. A single count supports this clone. Its antigen remains unidentified. General study points: Large depth notwithstanding, sorted-subset sequencing proved incomplete by rarefaction. Sampling involved blood alone; tissue repertoires likely differ.

Only in-frame clones appear in the TCRdb table, and some are missing; sequencing was by immunoSEQ multiplex PCR. The table lists approximately 110,000 clones, around two thirds of them singletons. This receptor was identified in a woman under 40 in good health. Sequencing was done on a sample of memory CD8+ T cells sorted from blood. The subset was: CD45RO+ cells pooled with CCR7-negative TemRA cells. V usage is TRBV28 and J usage is TRBJ2-3; 9 bases match TRBD2. DNA for the CDR3: TGTGCCAGCCTCAGCGGGAGGATCACAGATACGCAGTATTTT. This translates into CASLSGRITDTQYF.